Shown below are 10 T cell receptor beta chains from a single sample sequenced in a study of cytomegalovirus exposure and HLA in healthy donors. The assay was immunoSEQ multiplex PCR, and TCRdb's table has in-frame clones only and misses some. In the table there are 100,000 to 120,000 clones, roughly 90% of which are singletons. The sequenced sample was PBMCs. The origin of the receptors is a woman in her 30s in good health and CMV-seropositive.

This chain connects TRBV5-6 to TRBJ1-4; 8 nucleotides agree with TRBD1. Losses at the gene ends were 4 bases for V and 3 bases for J; bases not matched to a gene: 2. CDR3 size: 14 residues. Germline V gene data show CDR1 as SGHDT and CDR2 as YYEEEE. CDR3 in DNA: TGTGCCAGCAGCCCGGGACAGGCTAATGAAAAACTGTTTTTT. This translates into CASSPGQANEKLFF.

This chain uses TRBV11-2 with TRBJ2-5; 9 nucleotides align to TRBD1. The junction had 7 bases not matched to a gene; V was cut back by 5 bases and J by 3 bases. Germline CDR1 and CDR2: SGHAT and FQNNGV. The CDR3 covers 15 residues. The CDR3 region is CASSPTGTGKETQYF. For the CDR3, the DNA is TGTGCCAGCAGCCCGACCGGGACAGGGAAAGAGACCCAGTACTTC.

V gene TRBV2 combines with J gene TRBJ2-1; tentatively, D is TRBD2 (6 bases). This CDR3 region has 16 residues. Germline assignment: CDR1 SNHLY and CDR2 FYNNEI. The V and J ends lost 4 bases and 4 bases respectively, with 17 bases between them. CDR3 amino acids: CASSGTIADFYNEQFF. The CDR3 DNA follows: TGTGCCAGCAGTGGAACCATAGCGGATTTTTACAATGAGCAGTTCTTC.

V is TRBV11-2 and J is TRBJ2-7, with 9 bases lining up with TRBD1. After removal of 5 bases from V and 0 bases from J, the junction contained 8 bases not matched to a gene. Germline CDR1 reads SGHAT; CDR2 reads FQNNGV. The length of the CDR3 is 16 residues. The DNA of the CDR3 is TGTGCCAGCAGCCTAGGGGGGACAGGGAGCTCCTACGAGCAGTACTTC. It translates to CASSLGGTGSSYEQYF.

This rearrangement joins TRBV30 to TRBJ2-1, with TRBD2 matching 13 bases. Germline V gene data show CDR1 as GTSNPN and CDR2 as SVGIG (reference sequence). V dropped 6 bases and J dropped 4; count of bases not matched to a gene: 3. The CDR3 has 14 amino acids. CDR3 region: CACTSGRGYNEQFF. For the CDR3, the DNA is TGTGCCTGTACTAGCGGGAGGGGGTACAATGAGCAGTTCTTC.

The J gene is TRBJ2-1, the V gene TRBV18; weak D call: TRBD1 (6 bases). Germline V gives CDR1 KGHSH, CDR2 LQKENI. V dropped 2 bases and J dropped 8 bases, with 13 bases sitting between them. This CDR3 region has 14 residues. The CDR3 DNA reads as TGTGCCAGCTCACCATTTGATTCAGGGGATGAGCAGTTCTTC. Protein: CASSPFDSGDEQFF.

This chain connects TRBV7-9 to TRBJ2-2, with TRBD2 matching over 14 bases. This CDR3 region has 18 residues. CDR1 and CDR2 from the germline V gene are SEHNR and FQNEAQ (reference sequence). V was pared by 2 bases and J by 5 bases, with 7 bases of the junction left unmatched. The CDR3 is CASSLKGTSGRWTGELFF. Written as DNA, the CDR3 is TGTGCCAGCAGCTTAAAGGGGACTAGCGGGAGATGGACCGGGGAGCTGTTTTTT.

V is TRBV4-3 and J is TRBJ2-3; D unresolved. The V and J ends lost 0 bases and 0 bases respectively, with 7 bases between them. Germline V gives CDR1 LGHNA, CDR2 YSLEER. CDR3 length: 15 residues. This chain's CDR3 is CASSQDSPSTDTQYF. The CDR3 coding sequence is TGCGCCAGCAGCCAAGATTCCCCTAGCACAGATACGCAGTATTTT.

The chain uses TRBV7-9 and TRBJ1-1; D is uncertain. V shed 0 bases and J shed 2 bases, with 7 bases lying between them. The length of the CDR3 is 14 residues. The germline V gene encodes CDR1 SEHNR and CDR2 FQNEAQ (reference sequence). This chain's CDR3 is CASSLAGVNTEAFF. The CDR3 DNA reads as TGTGCCAGCAGCTTAGCTGGAGTCAACACTGAAGCTTTCTTT.

The DNA for the CDR3 is TGTGCCAGCAGGCTAGCGGGGGCGACCACAGATACGCAGTATTTT. It codes for CASRLAGATTDTQYF. J is TRBJ2-3 and V is TRBV6-5; 10 positions match TRBD2. Germline V gene lookup returns CDR1 MNHEY and CDR2 SVGAGI. The V segment lost 6 bases and the J segment 2 bases; nucleotides outside the gene matches: 5. This CDR3 has 15 amino acids.